The present TCR beta chain was sequenced within a study of T cells after yellow fever vaccination. Notes on the study in general: Any FACS-sorted repertoire could hold abundant clonotypes that contaminate it from the bulk population. Most clones from primary vaccination were detected again post-booster (approximately 96% CD4, 70% to 90% CD8).

The CDR3 consists of 14 residues. Germline V lookup: CDR1 GTSNPN, CDR2 SVGIG (reference sequence). Trimming removed 5 bases from V and 5 bases from J, with 16 bases in between. In its sample, this clonotype was seen many times. The antigen is unknown. TCR cDNA, made by 5'RACE template switching, carried an added universal primer site and UMIs. Via MiXCR, TCRdb re-called the 5' RACE reads, giving one row per CDR3 protein. This table has under 95,000 distinct CDR3 sequences, about 7.7% appearing once. The genes are TRBV30 and TRBJ1-5; D is undetermined. This sequence was found in a man aged 18 to 30 who received the YFV17D yellow fever vaccine. The starting material was CD8+ T cells sorted from PBMCs, obtained around 10 days after the first yellow fever vaccination. CDR3 DNA sequence: TGTGCCTGGGGCCAAGTCAGCCAAGATCAGCCCCAGCATTTT. Amino acid sequence: CAWGQVSQDQPQHF.